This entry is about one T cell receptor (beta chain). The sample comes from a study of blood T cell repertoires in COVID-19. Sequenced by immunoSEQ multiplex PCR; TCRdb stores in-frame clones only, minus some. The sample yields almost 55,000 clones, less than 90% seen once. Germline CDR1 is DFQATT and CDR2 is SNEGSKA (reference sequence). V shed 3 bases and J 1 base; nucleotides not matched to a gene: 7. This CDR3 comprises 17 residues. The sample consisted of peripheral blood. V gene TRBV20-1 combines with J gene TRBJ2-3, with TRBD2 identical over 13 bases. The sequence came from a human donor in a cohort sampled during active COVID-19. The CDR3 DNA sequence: TGCAGTGCTAGTGAATTCGGACTAGCGGGGGGCACAGATACGCAGTATTTT. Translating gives CSASEFGLAGGTDTQYF.